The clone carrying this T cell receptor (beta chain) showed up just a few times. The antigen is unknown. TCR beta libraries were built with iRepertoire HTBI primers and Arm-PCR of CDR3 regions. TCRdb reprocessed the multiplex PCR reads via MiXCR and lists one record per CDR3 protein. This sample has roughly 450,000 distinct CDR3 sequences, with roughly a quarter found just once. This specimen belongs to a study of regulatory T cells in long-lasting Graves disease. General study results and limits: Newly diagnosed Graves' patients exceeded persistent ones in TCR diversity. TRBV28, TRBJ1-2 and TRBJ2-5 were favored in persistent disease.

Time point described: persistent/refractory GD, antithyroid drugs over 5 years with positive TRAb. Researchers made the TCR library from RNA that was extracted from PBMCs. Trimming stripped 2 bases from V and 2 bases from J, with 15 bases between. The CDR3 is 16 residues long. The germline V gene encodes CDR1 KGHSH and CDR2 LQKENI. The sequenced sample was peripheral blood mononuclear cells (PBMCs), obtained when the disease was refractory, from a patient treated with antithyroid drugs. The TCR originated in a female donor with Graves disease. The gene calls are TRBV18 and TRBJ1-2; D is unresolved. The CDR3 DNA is TGTGCCAGCTCACCAAATCCTTCAGGCCTCAACTATGGCTACACCTTC. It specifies CASSPNPSGLNYGYTF.